The clone carrying this TCR beta chain was recorded once. These data are taken from a study of blood T cell repertoires in COVID-19. About the study: Italy, Spain and the United States were the sources of the convalescent and acute COVID-19 samples. T cells, B-cell-depleted T cells, or PBMCs provided the cDNA or gDNA that served as material.

The authors' processing: Reference gene primer amplification gave nucleated cell count estimates. The table came from immunoSEQ multiplex PCR; TCRdb's copy has only in-frame clones and leaves some out. V and J calls and clone size are as listed in that table; D and trimming were resolved from the DNA. The top ten clones hold roughly 1.9% of a sample with a few hundred thousand clones, about 88% of them seen once. Per the germline V gene, CDR1 is MRHNA and CDR2 is SNTAGT. The CDR3 extends over 15 amino acids. Losses at the gene ends were 3 bases for V and 4 bases for J; bases not matched to a gene: 5.

The sample taken for sequencing was peripheral blood. The V and J genes are TRBV6-4 and TRBJ2-3, with 9 bases lining up with TRBD1. The receptor's source is a man younger than 45 with active or convalescent COVID-19. The CDR3 loop is CASSEQGQGSDTQYF. In DNA, the CDR3 is TGTGCCAGCAGTGAGCAGGGACAGGGTTCAGATACGCAGTATTTT.